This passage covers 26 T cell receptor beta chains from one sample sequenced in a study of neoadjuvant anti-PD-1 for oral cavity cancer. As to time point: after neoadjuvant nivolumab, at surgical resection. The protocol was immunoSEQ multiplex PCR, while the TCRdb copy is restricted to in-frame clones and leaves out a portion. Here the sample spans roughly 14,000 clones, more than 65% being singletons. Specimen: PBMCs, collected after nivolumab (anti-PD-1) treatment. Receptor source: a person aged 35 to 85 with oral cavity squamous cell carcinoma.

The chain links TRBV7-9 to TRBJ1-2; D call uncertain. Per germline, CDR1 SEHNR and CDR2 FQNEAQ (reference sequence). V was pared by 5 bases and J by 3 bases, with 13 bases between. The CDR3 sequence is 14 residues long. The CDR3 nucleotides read TGTGCCAGCAGCCCCATTGTGGCATACTATGGCTACACCTTC. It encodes CASSPIVAYYGYTF.

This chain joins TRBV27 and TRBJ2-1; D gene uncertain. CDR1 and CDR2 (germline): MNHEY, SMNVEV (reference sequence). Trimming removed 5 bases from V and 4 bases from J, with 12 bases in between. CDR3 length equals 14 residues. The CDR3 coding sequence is TGTGCCAGCAGTCCCCGGGCAGCTTACAATGAGCAGTTCTTC. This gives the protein CASSPRAAYNEQFF.

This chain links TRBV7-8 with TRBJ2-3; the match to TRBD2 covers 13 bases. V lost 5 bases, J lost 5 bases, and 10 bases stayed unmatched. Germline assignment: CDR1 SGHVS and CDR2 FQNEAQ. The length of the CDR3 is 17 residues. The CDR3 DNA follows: TGTGCCAGCAGCGGAAAAACTAGCGGGGGGGCCTTAGATACGCAGTATTTT. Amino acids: CASSGKTSGGALDTQYF.

In DNA form, the CDR3 reads TGTGCCAGCAGTTACTCCTCCCGGGGGTACAATGAGCAGTTCTTC. The encoded protein is CASSYSSRGYNEQFF. The chain combines TRBV6-5 with TRBJ2-1, with a possible D match to TRBD2 (6 bases). The germline V and J ends were trimmed by 0 bases and 4 bases, with 10 bases remaining between them. Germline assignment: CDR1 MNHEY and CDR2 SVGAGI. CDR3 size: 15 residues.

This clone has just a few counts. DNA of the CDR3: TGTGCCTGGAGGCCCTTCGGGAACACTGAAGCTTTCTTT. This sequence encodes CAWRPFGNTEAFF. The rearrangement joins TRBV30 to TRBJ1-1; D is unresolved. Germline V lookup: CDR1 GTSNPN, CDR2 SVGIG (reference sequence). The CDR3 spans 13 residues. The V and J ends lost 3 bases and 1 base respectively, with 9 bases between them.

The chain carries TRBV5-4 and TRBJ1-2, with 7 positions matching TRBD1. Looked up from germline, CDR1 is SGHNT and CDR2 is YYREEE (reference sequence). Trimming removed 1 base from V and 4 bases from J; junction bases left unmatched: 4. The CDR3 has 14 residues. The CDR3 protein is CASSLNRGTYGYTF. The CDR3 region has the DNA TGTGCCAGCAGCTTGAACAGGGGTACCTATGGCTACACCTTC. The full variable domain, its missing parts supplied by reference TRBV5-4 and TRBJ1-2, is ETGVTQSPTHLIKTRGQQVTLRCSSQSGHNTVSWYQQALGQGPQFIFQYYREEENGRGNFPPRFSGLQFPNYSSELNVNALELDDSALYLCASSLNRGTYGYTFGSGTRLTVV.

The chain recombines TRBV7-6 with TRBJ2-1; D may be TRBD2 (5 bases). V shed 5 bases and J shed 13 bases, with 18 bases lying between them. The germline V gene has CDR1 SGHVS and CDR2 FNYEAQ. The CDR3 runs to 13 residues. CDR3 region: CASSLFPAGGQFF. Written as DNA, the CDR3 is TGTGCCAGCAGCCTTTTTCCTGCCGGAGGACAGTTCTTC. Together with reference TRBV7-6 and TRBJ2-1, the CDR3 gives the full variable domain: GAGVSQSPRYKVTKRGQDVALRCDPISGHVSLYWYRQALGQGPEFLTYFNYEAQQDKSGLPNDRFSAERPEGSISTLTIQRTEQRDSAMYRCASSLFPAGGQFFGPGTRLTVL.

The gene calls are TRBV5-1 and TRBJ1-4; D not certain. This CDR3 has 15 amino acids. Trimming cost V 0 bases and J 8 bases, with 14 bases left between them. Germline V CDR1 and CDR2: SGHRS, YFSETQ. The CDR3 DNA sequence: TGCGCCAGCAGCTTGGTGGGCAGGTCGGACGAAAAACTGTTTTTT. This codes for CASSLVGRSDEKLFF.

In DNA, the CDR3 is TGTGCCAGCAGCTTTCGTGGGACAGAAATCAACTATGGCTACACCTTC. Protein: CASSFRGTEINYGYTF. The chain has TRBV7-9 and TRBJ1-2; 7 bases are a match to TRBD1. CDR1 is SEHNR, CDR2 FQNEAQ, per germline (reference sequence). CDR3 length equals 16 residues. J was trimmed by 2 bases and V by 3 bases; bases with no gene match: 9.

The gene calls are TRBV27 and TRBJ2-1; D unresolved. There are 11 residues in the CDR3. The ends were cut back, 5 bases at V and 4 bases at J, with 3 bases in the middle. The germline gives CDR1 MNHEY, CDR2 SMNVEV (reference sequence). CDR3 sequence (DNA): TGTGCCAGCAGTGTATACAATGAGCAGTTCTTC. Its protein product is CASSVYNEQFF.

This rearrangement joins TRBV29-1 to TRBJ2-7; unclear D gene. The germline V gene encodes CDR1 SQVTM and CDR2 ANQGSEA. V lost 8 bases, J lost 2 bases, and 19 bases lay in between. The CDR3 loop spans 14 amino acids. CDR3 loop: CSYSGSTTPYEQYF. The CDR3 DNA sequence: TGCAGCTATAGTGGCTCTACAACGCCCTACGAGCAGTACTTC.

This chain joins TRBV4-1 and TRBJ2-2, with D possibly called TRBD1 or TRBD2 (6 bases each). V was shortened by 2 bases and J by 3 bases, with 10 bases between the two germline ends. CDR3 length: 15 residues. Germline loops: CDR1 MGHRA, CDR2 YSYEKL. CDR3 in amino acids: CASSQTGAHTGELFF. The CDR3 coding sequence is TGCGCCAGCAGCCAAACGGGGGCACACACCGGGGAGCTGTTTTTT.

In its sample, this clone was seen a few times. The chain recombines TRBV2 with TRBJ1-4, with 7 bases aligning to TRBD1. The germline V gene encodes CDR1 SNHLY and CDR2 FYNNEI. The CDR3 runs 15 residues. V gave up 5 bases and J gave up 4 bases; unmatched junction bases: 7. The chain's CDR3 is CASSRRQGNNEKLFF. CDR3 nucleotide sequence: TGTGCCAGCAGTCGCCGACAGGGTAATAATGAAAAACTGTTTTTT.

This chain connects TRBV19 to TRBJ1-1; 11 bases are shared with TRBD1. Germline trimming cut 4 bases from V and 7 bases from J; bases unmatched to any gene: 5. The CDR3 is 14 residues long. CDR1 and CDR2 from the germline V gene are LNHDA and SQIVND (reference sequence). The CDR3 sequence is CASSRGQGVGEAFF. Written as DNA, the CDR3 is TGTGCCAGTAGTAGGGGACAGGGGGTTGGTGAAGCTTTCTTT. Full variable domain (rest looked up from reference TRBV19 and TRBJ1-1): DGGITQSPKYLFRKEGQNVTLSCEQNLNHDAMYWYRQDPGQGLRLIYYSQIVNDFQKGDIAEGYSVSREKKESFPLTVTSAQKNPTAFYLCASSRGQGVGEAFFGQGTRLTVV.

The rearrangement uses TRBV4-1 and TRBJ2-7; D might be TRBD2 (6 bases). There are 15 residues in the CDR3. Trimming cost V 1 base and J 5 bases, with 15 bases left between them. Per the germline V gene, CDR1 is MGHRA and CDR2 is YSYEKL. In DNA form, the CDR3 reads TGCGCCAGCAGCCAAGGTCCCGGGGGTAGCGACGAGCAGTACTTC. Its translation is CASSQGPGGSDEQYF.

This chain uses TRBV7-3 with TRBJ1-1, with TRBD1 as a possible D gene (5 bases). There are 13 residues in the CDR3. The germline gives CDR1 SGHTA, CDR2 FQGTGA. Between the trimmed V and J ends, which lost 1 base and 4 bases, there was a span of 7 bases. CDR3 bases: TGTGCCAGCAGCTTAAGTGGGGGCACTGAAGCTTTCTTT. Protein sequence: CASSLSGGTEAFF. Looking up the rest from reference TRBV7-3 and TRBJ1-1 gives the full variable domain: GAGVSQTPSNKVTEKGKYVELRCDPISGHTALYWYRQSLGQGPEFLIYFQGTGAADDSGLPNDRFFAVRPEGSVSTLKIQRTERGDSAVYLCASSLSGGTEAFFGQGTRLTVV.

CDR3 sequence: CASSEPWVNEQFF. The CDR3 DNA is TGTGCCAGCAGCGAGCCGTGGGTCAATGAGCAGTTCTTC. This chain joins TRBV9 and TRBJ2-1; D ambiguous. V dropped 3 bases and J dropped 6 bases, with 10 bases sitting between them. The length of the CDR3 is 13 residues. CDR1 and CDR2 from the germline V gene are SGDLS and YYNGEE. Full variable domain (outside the CDR3, taken from reference TRBV9 and TRBJ2-1): DSGVTQTPKHLITATGQRVTLRCSPRSGDLSVYWYQQSLDQGLQFLIQYYNGEERAKGNILERFSAQQFPDLHSELNLSSLELGDSALYFCASSEPWVNEQFFGPGTRLTVL.

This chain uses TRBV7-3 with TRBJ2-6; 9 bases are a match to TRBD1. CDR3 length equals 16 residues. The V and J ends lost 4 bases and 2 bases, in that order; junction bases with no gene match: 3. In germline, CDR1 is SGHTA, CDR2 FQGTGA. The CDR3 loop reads CASSSGTGTGANVLTF. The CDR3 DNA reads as TGTGCCAGCAGCTCCGGGACAGGGACTGGGGCCAACGTCCTGACTTTC.

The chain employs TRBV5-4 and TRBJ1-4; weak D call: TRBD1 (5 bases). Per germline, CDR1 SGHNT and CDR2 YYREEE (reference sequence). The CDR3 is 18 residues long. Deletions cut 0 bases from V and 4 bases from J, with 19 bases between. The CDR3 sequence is CASSLDSFPGRGNEKLFF. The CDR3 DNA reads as TGTGCCAGCAGCTTGGACTCCTTTCCCGGGAGGGGTAATGAAAAACTGTTTTTT.

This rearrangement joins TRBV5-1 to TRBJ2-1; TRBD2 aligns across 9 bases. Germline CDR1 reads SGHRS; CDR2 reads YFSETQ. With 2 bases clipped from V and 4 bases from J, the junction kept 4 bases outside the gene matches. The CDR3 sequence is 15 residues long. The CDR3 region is CASSFSGSGYNEQFF. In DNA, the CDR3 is TGCGCCAGCAGCTTTAGCGGGAGTGGTTACAATGAGCAGTTCTTC. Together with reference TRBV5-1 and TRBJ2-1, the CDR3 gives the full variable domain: KAGVTQTPRYLIKTRGQQVTLSCSPISGHRSVSWYQQTPGQGLQFLFEYFSETQRNKGNFPGRFSGRQFSNSRSEMNVSTLELGDSALYLCASSFSGSGYNEQFFGPGTRLTVL.

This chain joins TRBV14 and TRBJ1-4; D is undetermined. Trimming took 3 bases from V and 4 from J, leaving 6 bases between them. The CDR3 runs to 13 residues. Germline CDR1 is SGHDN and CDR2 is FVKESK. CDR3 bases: TGTGCCAGCAGCCATGGGCATAATGAAAAACTGTTTTTT. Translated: CASSHGHNEKLFF.

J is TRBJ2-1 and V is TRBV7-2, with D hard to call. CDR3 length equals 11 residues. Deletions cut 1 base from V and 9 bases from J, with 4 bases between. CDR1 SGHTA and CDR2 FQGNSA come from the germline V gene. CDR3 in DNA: TGTGCCAGCAGCTTAGTGGTTGAGCAGTTCTTC. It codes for CASSLVVEQFF.

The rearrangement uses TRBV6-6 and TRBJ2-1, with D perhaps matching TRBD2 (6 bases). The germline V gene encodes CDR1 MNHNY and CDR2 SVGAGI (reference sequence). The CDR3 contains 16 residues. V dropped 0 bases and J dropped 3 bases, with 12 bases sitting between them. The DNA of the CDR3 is TGTGCCAGCAGTTACTCGGTAATGGGACTCTACAATGAGCAGTTCTTC. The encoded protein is CASSYSVMGLYNEQFF.

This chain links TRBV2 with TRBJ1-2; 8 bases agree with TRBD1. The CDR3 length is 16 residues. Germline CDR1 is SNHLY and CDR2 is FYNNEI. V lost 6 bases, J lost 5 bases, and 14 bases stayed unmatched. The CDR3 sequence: CASRDRALTREYGYTF. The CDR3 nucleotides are TGTGCCAGCAGGGACAGGGCCCTCACCCGCGAATATGGCTACACCTTC.

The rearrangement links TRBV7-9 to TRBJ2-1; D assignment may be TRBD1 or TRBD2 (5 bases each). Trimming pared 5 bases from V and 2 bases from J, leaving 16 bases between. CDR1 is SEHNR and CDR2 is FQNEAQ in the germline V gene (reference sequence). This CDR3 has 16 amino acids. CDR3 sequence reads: CASSTYRGTTYNEQFF. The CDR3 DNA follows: TGTGCCAGCAGCACATATAGAGGGACCACCTACAATGAGCAGTTCTTC.

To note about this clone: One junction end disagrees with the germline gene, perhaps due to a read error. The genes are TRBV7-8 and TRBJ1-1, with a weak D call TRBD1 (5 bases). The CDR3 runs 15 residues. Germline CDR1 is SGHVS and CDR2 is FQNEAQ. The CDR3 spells CASTLKRGTYTEAFF. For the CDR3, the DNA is TGTGCCAGCACCTTAAAACGGGGCACGTACACTGAAGCTTTCTTT.